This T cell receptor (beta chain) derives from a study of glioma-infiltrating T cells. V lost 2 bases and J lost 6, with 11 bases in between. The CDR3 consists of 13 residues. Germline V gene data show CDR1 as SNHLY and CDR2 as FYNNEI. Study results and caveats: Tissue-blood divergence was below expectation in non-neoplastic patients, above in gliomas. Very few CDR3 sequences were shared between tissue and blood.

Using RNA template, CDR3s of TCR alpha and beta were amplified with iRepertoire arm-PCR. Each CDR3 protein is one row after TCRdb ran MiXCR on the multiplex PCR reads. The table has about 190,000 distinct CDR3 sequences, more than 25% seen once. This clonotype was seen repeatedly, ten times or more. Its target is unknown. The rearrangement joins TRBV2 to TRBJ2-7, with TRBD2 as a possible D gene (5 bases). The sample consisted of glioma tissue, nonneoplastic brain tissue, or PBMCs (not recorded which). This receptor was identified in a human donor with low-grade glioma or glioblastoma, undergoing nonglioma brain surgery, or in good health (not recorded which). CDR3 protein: CASSELAGSEQYF. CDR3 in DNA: TGTGCCAGCAGTGAACTAGCTGGTTCCGAGCAGTACTTC. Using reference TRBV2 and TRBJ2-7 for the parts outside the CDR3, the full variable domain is EPEVTQTPSHQVTQMGQEVILRCVPISNHLYFYWYRQILGQKVEFLVSFYNNEISEKSEIFDDQFSVERPDGSNFTLKIRSTKLEDSAMYFCASSELAGSEQYFGPGTRLTVT.